This T cell receptor beta chain was found in a study of regulatory T cells in long-lasting Graves disease. Study-wide background: The criterion for persistent Graves' disease was over 5 years of antithyroid drugs with positive TSH receptor antibodies.

V shed 3 bases and J 3 bases; nucleotides not matched to a gene: 1. The germline V gene has CDR1 DFQATT and CDR2 SNEGSKA (reference sequence). This CDR3 region has 14 residues. Time point denoted: persistent/refractory GD, antithyroid drugs over 5 years with positive TRAb. The TCR library was prepared using RNA isolated from PBMCs. This clonotype was seen more than once but under ten times. Arm-PCR of CDR3 regions and iRepertoire HTBI primers were the basis on which TCR beta libraries were built. TCRdb independently ran MiXCR on the multiplex PCR reads; one entry per CDR3 protein. The data show hundreds of thousands of distinct CDR3 sequences, approximately 23% seen once.

The material sequenced was peripheral blood mononuclear cells (PBMCs), taken when the disease was refractory, from a patient treated with antithyroid drugs. The J gene is TRBJ1-6, the V gene TRBV20-1; 8 bases line up with TRBD1. The origin of this receptor is a female donor with Graves disease. The CDR3 here is CSARDRVYNSPLHF. The CDR3 DNA follows: TGCAGTGCTAGGGACAGGGTCTATAATTCACCCCTCCACTTT.